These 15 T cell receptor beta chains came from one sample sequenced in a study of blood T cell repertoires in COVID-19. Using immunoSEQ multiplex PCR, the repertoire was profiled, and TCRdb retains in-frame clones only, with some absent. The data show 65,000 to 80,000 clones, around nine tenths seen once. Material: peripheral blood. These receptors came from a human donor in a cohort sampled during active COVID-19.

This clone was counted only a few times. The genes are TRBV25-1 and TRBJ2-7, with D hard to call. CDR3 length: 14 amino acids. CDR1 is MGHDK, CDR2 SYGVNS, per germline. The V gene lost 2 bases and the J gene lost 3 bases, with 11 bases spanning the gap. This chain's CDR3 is CASSEVGRLYEQYF. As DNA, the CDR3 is TGTGCCAGCAGTGAAGTGGGCAGGCTCTACGAGCAGTACTTC.

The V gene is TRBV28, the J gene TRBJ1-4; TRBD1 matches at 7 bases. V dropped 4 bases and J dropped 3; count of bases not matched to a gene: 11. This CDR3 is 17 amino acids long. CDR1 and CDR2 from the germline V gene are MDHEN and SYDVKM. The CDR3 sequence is CASSSDLGGASNEKLFF. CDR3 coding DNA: TGTGCCAGCAGTTCTGACTTAGGGGGCGCATCTAATGAAAAACTGTTTTTT.

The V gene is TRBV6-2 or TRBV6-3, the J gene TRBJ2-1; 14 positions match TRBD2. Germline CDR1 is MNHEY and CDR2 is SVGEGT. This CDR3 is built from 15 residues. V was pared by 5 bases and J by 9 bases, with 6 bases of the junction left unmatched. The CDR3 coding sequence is TGTGCCAGCAGTACGGGACTAGCGGGAGTTGGTGAGCAGTTCTTC. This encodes CASSTGLAGVGEQFF.

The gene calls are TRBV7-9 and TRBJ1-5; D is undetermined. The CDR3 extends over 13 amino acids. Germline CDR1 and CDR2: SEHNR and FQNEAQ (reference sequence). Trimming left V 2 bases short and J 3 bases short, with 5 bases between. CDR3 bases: TGTGCCAGCAGCTTATATTACAATCAGCCCCAGCATTTT. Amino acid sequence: CASSLYYNQPQHF.

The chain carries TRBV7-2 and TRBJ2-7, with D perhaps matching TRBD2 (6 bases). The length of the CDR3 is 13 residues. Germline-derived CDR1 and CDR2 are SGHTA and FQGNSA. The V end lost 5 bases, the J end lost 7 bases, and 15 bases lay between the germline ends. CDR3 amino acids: CASSDVLGREQYF. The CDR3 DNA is TGTGCCAGCAGCGACGTACTCGGGAGAGAGCAGTACTTC.

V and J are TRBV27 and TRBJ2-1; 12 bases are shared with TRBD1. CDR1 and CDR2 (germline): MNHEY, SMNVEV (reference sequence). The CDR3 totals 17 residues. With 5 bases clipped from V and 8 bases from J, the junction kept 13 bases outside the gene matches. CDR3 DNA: TGTGCCAGCAGTCGCTCTGTGGGACAGGGGGCGAGTTATGAGCAGTTCTTC. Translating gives CASSRSVGQGASYEQFF.

CDR3 nucleotides: TGTGCCAGCACCCCGCGCAGGGCTAAGACCGGGGAGCTGTTTTTT. Amino acids: CASTPRRAKTGELFF. The genes are TRBV27 and TRBJ2-2; D might be TRBD1 (5 bases). Germline V gene lookup returns CDR1 MNHEY and CDR2 SMNVEV (reference sequence). Between the trimmed V and J ends, which lost 7 bases and 5 bases, there was a span of 17 bases. This CDR3 is built from 15 residues.

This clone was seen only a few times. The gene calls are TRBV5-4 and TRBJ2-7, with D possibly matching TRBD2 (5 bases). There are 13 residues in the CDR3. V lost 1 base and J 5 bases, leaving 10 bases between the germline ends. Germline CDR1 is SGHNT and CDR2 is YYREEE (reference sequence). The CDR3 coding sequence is TGTGCCAGCAGCTTGTGGGCGGGCCACGAGCAGTACTTC. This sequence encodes CASSLWAGHEQYF.

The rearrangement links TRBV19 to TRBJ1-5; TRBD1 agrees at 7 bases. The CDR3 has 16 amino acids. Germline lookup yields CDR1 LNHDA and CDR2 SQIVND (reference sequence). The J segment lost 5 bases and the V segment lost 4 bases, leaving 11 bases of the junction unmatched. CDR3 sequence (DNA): TGTGCCAGTAGTAGAGGGGGCCGGAGTACTGATCAGCCCCAGCATTTT. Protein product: CASSRGGRSTDQPQHF. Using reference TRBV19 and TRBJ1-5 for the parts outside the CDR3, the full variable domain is DGGITQSPKYLFRKEGQNVTLSCEQNLNHDAMYWYRQDPGQGLRLIYYSQIVNDFQKGDIAEGYSVSREKKESFPLTVTSAQKNPTAFYLCASSRGGRSTDQPQHFGDGTRLSIL.

The CDR3 DNA sequence: TGTGCCAGCAGCCCGAGACTAGCGGGAGTAGAAGGTGCAGATACGCAGTATTTT. This translates into CASSPRLAGVEGADTQYF. The chain couples TRBV7-8 to TRBJ2-3; 12 bases line up with TRBD2. V trimming: 5 bases; J trimming: 4 bases; junction bases outside the gene matches: 13. CDR1 SGHVS and CDR2 FQNEAQ come from the germline V gene. The CDR3 runs to 18 residues.

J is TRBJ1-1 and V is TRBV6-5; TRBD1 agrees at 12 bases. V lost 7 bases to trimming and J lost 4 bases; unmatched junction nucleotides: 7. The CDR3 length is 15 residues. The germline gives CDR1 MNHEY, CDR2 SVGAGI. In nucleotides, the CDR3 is TGTGCCAGCACCCCCGGGACAGGGGGCCCCACTGAAGCTTTCTTT. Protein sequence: CASTPGTGGPTEAFF.

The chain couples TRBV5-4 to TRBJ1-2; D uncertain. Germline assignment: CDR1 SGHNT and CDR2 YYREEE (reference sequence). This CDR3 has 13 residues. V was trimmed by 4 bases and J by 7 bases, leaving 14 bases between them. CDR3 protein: CASSPENDFGYTF. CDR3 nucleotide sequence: TGTGCCAGCAGCCCTGAGAACGACTTTGGCTACACCTTC.

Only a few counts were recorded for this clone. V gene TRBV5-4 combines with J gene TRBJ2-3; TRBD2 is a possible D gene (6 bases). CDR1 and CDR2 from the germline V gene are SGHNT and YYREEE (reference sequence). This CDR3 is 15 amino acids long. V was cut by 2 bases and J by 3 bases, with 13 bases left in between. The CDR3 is CASSFGGGETDTQYF. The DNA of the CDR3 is TGTGCCAGCAGCTTTGGAGGCGGGGAAACAGATACGCAGTATTTT.

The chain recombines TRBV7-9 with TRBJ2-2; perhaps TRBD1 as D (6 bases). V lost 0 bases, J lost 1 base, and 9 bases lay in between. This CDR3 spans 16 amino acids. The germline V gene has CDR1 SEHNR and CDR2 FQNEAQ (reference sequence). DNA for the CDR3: TGTGCCAGCAGCTTAGCGAAGGGGGTGAACACCGGGGAGCTGTTTTTT. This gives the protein CASSLAKGVNTGELFF.

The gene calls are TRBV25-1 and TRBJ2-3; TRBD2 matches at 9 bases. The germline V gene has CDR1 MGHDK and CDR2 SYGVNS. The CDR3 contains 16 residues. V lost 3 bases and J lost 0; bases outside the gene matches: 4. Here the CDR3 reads CASSEGLALSTDTQYF. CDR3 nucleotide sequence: TGTGCCAGCAGTGAGGGACTAGCACTGAGCACAGATACGCAGTATTTT.